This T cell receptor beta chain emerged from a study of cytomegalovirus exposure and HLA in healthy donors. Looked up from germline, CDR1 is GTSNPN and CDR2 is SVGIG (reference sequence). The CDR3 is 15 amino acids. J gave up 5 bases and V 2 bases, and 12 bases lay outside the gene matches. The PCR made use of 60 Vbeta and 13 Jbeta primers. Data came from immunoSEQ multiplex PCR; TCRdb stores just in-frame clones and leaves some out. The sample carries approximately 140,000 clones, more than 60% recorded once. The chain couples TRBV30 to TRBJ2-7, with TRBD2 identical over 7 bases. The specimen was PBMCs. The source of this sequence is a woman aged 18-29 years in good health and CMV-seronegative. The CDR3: CAWSYGGGAFDEQYF. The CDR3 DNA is TGTGCCTGGAGTTACGGCGGGGGTGCCTTTGACGAGCAGTACTTC.